The 27 T cell receptor beta chains presented below share a single source sample, sequenced in a study of control samples from healthy donors and cancer patients. Sequenced by immunoSEQ multiplex PCR; TCRdb stores in-frame clones only, minus some. Of about 25,000 clones in the sample, 75% to 85% were seen once. Sequencing input: PBMCs. All receptors derive from a woman aged 60 to 75 with head and neck cancer.

The V and J genes are TRBV19 and TRBJ1-2; tentative D call: TRBD1 (5 bases). Trimming shortened V by 6 bases and J by 4 bases, and 15 bases separated the two germline ends. Germline CDR1 reads LNHDA; CDR2 reads SQIVND (reference sequence). The CDR3 is 14 residues long. CDR3 region: CASSLLGVTYGYTF. The CDR3 DNA sequence: TGTGCCAGTAGCCTGTTGGGGGTAACCTATGGCTACACCTTC.

The chain joins TRBV5-1 to TRBJ1-2; TRBD1 matches 8 bases. The CDR3 loop spans 17 amino acids. Germline CDR1 and CDR2: SGHRS and YFSETQ. With 4 bases clipped from V and 0 bases from J, the junction kept 11 bases outside the gene matches. The CDR3 sequence: CASSTGDRPDSNYGYTF. The CDR3 nucleotides read TGCGCCAGCAGCACCGGGGACAGGCCTGACTCTAACTATGGCTACACCTTC. The complete variable domain, with remaining parts taken from reference TRBV5-1 and TRBJ1-2, reads KAGVTQTPRYLIKTRGQQVTLSCSPISGHRSVSWYQQTPGQGLQFLFEYFSETQRNKGNFPGRFSGRQFSNSRSEMNVSTLELGDSALYLCASSTGDRPDSNYGYTFGSGTRLTVV.

This sequence joins TRBV27 and TRBJ2-7; TRBD2 aligns across 11 bases. V was clipped by 8 bases and J by 5 bases; unmatched bases: 8. Per the germline V gene, CDR1 is MNHEY and CDR2 is SMNVEV (reference sequence). This CDR3 is built from 14 residues. In nucleotides, the CDR3 is TGTGCCAGCCGCCTGACTAGCGGGAACAACGAGCAGTACTTC. This translates into CASRLTSGNNEQYF.

The CDR3 sequence is CASSGLGPICHADTQYF. The CDR3 DNA sequence: TGTGCCAGCAGCGGGTTAGGTCCCATTTGCCATGCAGATACGCAGTATTTT. V and J are TRBV3-1 (or the pseudogene TRBV3-2) and TRBJ2-3; D call uncertain. Germline V gene sequence: CDR1 LGHDT, CDR2 YNNKEL (reference sequence). The V gene lost 5 bases and the J gene lost 4 bases, with 22 bases spanning the gap. There are 17 residues in the CDR3.

The V call is TRBV5-4, the J call TRBJ1-3; weak D call: TRBD1 (6 bases). Germline assignment: CDR1 SGHNT and CDR2 YYREEE (reference sequence). The CDR3 runs 13 residues. V lost 0 bases and J 16 bases, leaving 17 bases between the germline ends. CDR3 amino acids: CASSLAGATIVYF. In DNA, the CDR3 is TGTGCCAGCAGCTTGGCAGGGGCCACTATCGTCTATTTT. Full variable domain (missing parts from reference TRBV5-4 and TRBJ1-3): ETGVTQSPTHLIKTRGQQVTLRCSSQSGHNTVSWYQQALGQGPQFIFQYYREEENGRGNFPPRFSGLQFPNYSSELNVNALELDDSALYLCASSLAGATIVYFGEGSWLTVV.

The J gene is TRBJ2-2, the V gene TRBV5-1, with TRBD2 matching 13 bases. The CDR3 has 16 amino acids. In germline, CDR1 is SGHRS, CDR2 YFSETQ. J lost 7 bases, V lost 4 bases, and 7 bases had no gene match. The CDR3 sequence: CASSKGLAGEVGELFF. The CDR3 region has the DNA TGCGCCAGCAGCAAAGGACTAGCGGGAGAAGTCGGGGAGCTGTTTTTT.

The genes are TRBV13 and TRBJ2-1; no clear D. Trimming pared 3 bases from V and 3 bases from J, leaving 15 bases between. The V gene's germline CDR1 is PRHDT and CDR2 FYEKMQ (reference sequence). The CDR3 contains 16 residues. CDR3 bases: TGTGCCAGCAGCTTTCTGGCAGACCGTTTCTACAATGAGCAGTTCTTC. This codes for CASSFLADRFYNEQFF.

The table lists this clone with a few counts. This chain joins TRBV6-5 and TRBJ1-6; the D is unclear. The V end was cut by 7 bases, the J end by 8 bases, with 12 bases between. Germline V gene lookup returns CDR1 MNHEY and CDR2 SVGAGI. The CDR3 covers 13 residues. As DNA, the CDR3 is TGTGCCAGCACCGAAACGGCGGATTCACCCCTCCACTTT. Translation: CASTETADSPLHF.

This clone is medium-sized in the sample. The V call is TRBV28, the J call TRBJ1-1; 7 bases match TRBD1. Germline V gene lookup returns CDR1 MDHEN and CDR2 SYDVKM. This CDR3 region has 15 residues. After removal of 1 base from V and 5 bases from J, the junction contained 7 bases not matched to a gene. For the CDR3, the DNA is TGTGCCAGCAGTTTATTGACACTCAGGGGGACTGAAGCTTTCTTT. Its translation is CASSLLTLRGTEAFF.

The V gene is TRBV10-2, the J gene TRBJ2-7; TRBD1 agrees at 9 bases. This CDR3 has 16 residues. Looked up from germline, CDR1 is WSHSY and CDR2 is SAAADI. The trim removed 4 bases at V and 2 bases at J, leaving 9 bases unmatched. The CDR3 protein is CASSGGGTGRPYEQYF. The CDR3 coding sequence is TGCGCCAGCAGTGGGGGAGGGACAGGGAGACCCTACGAGCAGTACTTC.

The chain uses TRBV30 and TRBJ1-2; a weak D match, TRBD1 (6 bases). The CDR3 loop spans 11 amino acids. In germline, CDR1 is GTSNPN, CDR2 SVGIG (reference sequence). Between the trimmed V and J ends, which lost 5 bases and 5 bases, there was a span of 9 bases. The CDR3 loop reads CAWEGGYGYTF. The CDR3, as DNA: TGTGCCTGGGAGGGGGGTTATGGCTACACCTTC.

The V gene is TRBV6-1, the J gene TRBJ1-1; no clear D. The CDR3 has 14 residues. CDR1 is MNHNS, CDR2 SASEGT, per germline. Between the trimmed V and J ends, which lost 1 base and 0 bases, there was a span of 6 bases. The CDR3 DNA reads TGTGCCAGCAGTGAAGGAGGCTTGAACACTGAAGCTTTCTTT. As protein: CASSEGGLNTEAFF.

V is TRBV4-3 and J is TRBJ2-7; 8 bases match TRBD1. The CDR3 is made up of 17 amino acids. V gave up 3 bases and J gave up 1 base; unmatched junction bases: 11. CDR1 is LGHNA, CDR2 YSLEER, per germline. Here the CDR3 DNA reads TGCGCCAGCAGCCAGTACCGGGACAGGCAAACTTCCTACGAGCAGTACTTC. It yields the protein CASSQYRDRQTSYEQYF.

In its sample, this clone was seen once. The chain has TRBV5-1 and TRBJ1-6; 9 bases match TRBD1. Losses at the gene ends were 3 bases for V and 8 bases for J; bases not matched to a gene: 6. This CDR3 spans 15 amino acids. Germline loops: CDR1 SGHRS, CDR2 YFSETQ. For the CDR3, the DNA is TGCGCCAGCAGCTCCGGACAGGGGTTTGATTCACCCCTCCACTTT. It yields the protein CASSSGQGFDSPLHF. The whole variable domain, remainder taken from reference TRBV5-1 and TRBJ1-6, is KAGVTQTPRYLIKTRGQQVTLSCSPISGHRSVSWYQQTPGQGLQFLFEYFSETQRNKGNFPGRFSGRQFSNSRSEMNVSTLELGDSALYLCASSSGQGFDSPLHFGNGTRLTVT.

The chain links TRBV7-9 to TRBJ1-5; TRBD1 matches 12 bases. Germline CDR1 is SEHNR and CDR2 is FQNEAQ (reference sequence). The CDR3 runs to 14 residues. V trimming: 3 bases; J trimming: 7 bases; junction bases outside the gene matches: 1. The CDR3 nucleotides are TGTGCCAGCAGCTTCGGGACAGGGGGCCAGCCCCAGCATTTT. This translates into CASSFGTGGQPQHF.

This chain links TRBV6-5 with TRBJ1-6; no firm D call. The CDR3 covers 14 residues. CDR1 is MNHEY, CDR2 SVGAGI, per germline. Trimming left V 0 bases short and J 9 bases short, with 9 bases between. CDR3 sequence: CASSYSRVGSPLHF. The CDR3, as DNA: TGTGCCAGCAGTTACTCGAGGGTGGGTTCACCCCTCCACTTT.

This clone was recorded once. The CDR3 spells CASSYSGAGGETEAFF. CDR3 nucleotide sequence: TGTGCCAGCAGTTACTCGGGGGCAGGGGGTGAAACTGAAGCTTTCTTT. V usage is TRBV6-5 and J usage is TRBJ1-1; 7 bases agree with TRBD1. This CDR3 comprises 16 residues. J lost 5 bases, V lost 0 bases, and 9 bases had no gene match. Germline loops: CDR1 MNHEY, CDR2 SVGAGI.

The J gene is TRBJ2-1, the V gene TRBV18; a weak D match, TRBD2 (6 bases). V was shortened by 0 bases and J by 5 bases, with 17 bases between the two germline ends. This CDR3 region has 17 residues. Germline V CDR1 and CDR2: KGHSH, LQKENI. The CDR3 sequence: CASSPPGGSLFNNEQFF. The CDR3 DNA sequence: TGTGCCAGCTCACCACCGGGGGGTTCACTATTTAACAATGAGCAGTTCTTC.

This chain links TRBV28 with TRBJ2-3; 7 bases match TRBD2. The V and J ends lost 3 bases and 3 bases, in that order; junction bases with no gene match: 6. This CDR3 contains 15 residues. Germline CDR1 MDHEN, CDR2 SYDVKM. The CDR3 DNA sequence: TGTGCCAGCAGTTTTGGGCAAGCGGGAACAGATACGCAGTATTTT. Amino acid sequence: CASSFGQAGTDTQYF. Supplemented by reference TRBV28 and TRBJ2-3, the full variable domain reads DVKVTQSSRYLVKRTGEKVFLECVQDMDHENMFWYRQDPGLGLRLIYFSYDVKMKEKGDIPEGYSVSREKKERFSLILESASTNQTSMYLCASSFGQAGTDTQYFGPGTRLTVL.

The chain links TRBV3-1 (or the pseudogene TRBV3-2) to TRBJ1-1; D gene ambiguous. Germline CDR1 LGHDT, CDR2 YNNKEL (reference sequence). V was shortened by 2 bases and J by 1 base, with 8 bases between the two germline ends. The CDR3 spans 14 residues. The CDR3 region is CASSQRGTNTEAFF. For the CDR3, the DNA is TGTGCCAGCAGCCAACGGGGTACGAACACTGAAGCTTTCTTT.

The chain recombines TRBV9 with TRBJ2-2, with D perhaps TRBD2 (5 bases). CDR3 length: 15 residues. Trimming took 0 bases from V and 2 from J, leaving 8 bases between them. Germline CDR1 reads SGDLS; CDR2 reads YYNGEE. The CDR3 region has the DNA TGTGCCAGCAGCGTAGCCGGGGAAAACACCGGGGAGCTGTTTTTT. Encoded protein: CASSVAGENTGELFF.

This clone came up once. CDR3 bases: TGTGCCAGCAGCTTAGGAACAGCCTCTCCCTACGAGCAGTACTTC. Translation gives CASSLGTASPYEQYF. This sequence joins TRBV7-2 and TRBJ2-7, with D unresolved. The CDR3 has 15 amino acids. Trimming stripped 1 base from V and 2 bases from J, with 12 bases between. Per the germline V gene, CDR1 is SGHTA and CDR2 is FQGNSA. The full variable domain, with the rest looked up from reference TRBV7-2 and TRBJ2-7, is GAGVSQSPSNKVTEKGKDVELRCDPISGHTALYWYRQSLGQGLEFLIYFQGNSAPDKSGLPSDRFSAERTGGSVSTLTIQRTQQEDSAVYLCASSLGTASPYEQYFGPGTRLTVT.

This rearrangement joins TRBV9 to TRBJ2-1, with TRBD2 as a possible D gene (6 bases). V lost 0 bases and J lost 3, with 10 bases in between. Germline V lookup: CDR1 SGDLS, CDR2 YYNGEE. The CDR3 is 15 amino acids. The CDR3 DNA follows: TGTGCCAGCAGCGTAGTTGGAGGGCGCTACAATGAGCAGTTCTTC. The encoded protein is CASSVVGGRYNEQFF. The full variable domain, in which reference TRBV9 and TRBJ2-1 provide the parts outside the CDR3, is DSGVTQTPKHLITATGQRVTLRCSPRSGDLSVYWYQQSLDQGLQFLIQYYNGEERAKGNILERFSAQQFPDLHSELNLSSLELGDSALYFCASSVVGGRYNEQFFGPGTRLTVL.

The V and J genes are TRBV11-2 and TRBJ2-5; D is uncertain. V gave up 0 bases and J gave up 3 bases, with 5 bases separating them. There are 13 residues in the CDR3. Germline V CDR1 and CDR2: SGHAT, FQNNGV. This CDR3 reads CASSLDHKETQYF. CDR3 DNA sequence: TGTGCCAGCAGCTTAGATCATAAAGAGACCCAGTACTTC.

V is TRBV29-1 and J is TRBJ2-3, with 8 bases identical to TRBD1. CDR3 length: 14 amino acids. Germline trimming cut 3 bases from V and 2 bases from J; bases unmatched to any gene: 4. CDR1 is SQVTM and CDR2 is ANQGSEA in the germline V gene. The CDR3: CSVDYRGFTDTQYF. The CDR3 DNA sequence: TGCAGCGTTGACTACAGGGGGTTCACAGATACGCAGTATTTT.

The chain employs TRBV11-2 and TRBJ2-7; 9 bases agree with TRBD1. J lost 2 bases, V lost 4 bases, and 3 bases had no gene match. Germline CDR1 reads SGHAT; CDR2 reads FQNNGV. This CDR3 contains 14 residues. Written as DNA, the CDR3 is TGTGCCAGCAGCTCCGGGACAGGGCCCTACGAGCAGTACTTC. This encodes CASSSGTGPYEQYF.

This clone appeared a single time. This chain connects TRBV9 to TRBJ2-3; 10 bases agree with TRBD2. The germline CDR1 and CDR2 sequences are SGDLS and YYNGEE. J lost 6 bases, V lost 6 bases, and 13 bases had no gene match. The CDR3 has 16 amino acids. This chain's CDR3 is CASTGAGGPGSDTQYF. As DNA, the CDR3 is TGTGCCAGCACCGGAGCGGGAGGGCCCGGGTCTGATACGCAGTATTTT.